The 9 T cell receptor beta chains below all came from one sample that was sequenced in a study of cytomegalovirus exposure and HLA in healthy donors. Use of 60 Vbeta and 13 Jbeta primers characterized the PCR. Generated by immunoSEQ multiplex PCR, the TCRdb table keeps only in-frame clones and is missing some. The data contain some 170,000 clones, under 80% of them seen just once; the ten biggest clones take up roughly 2.5%. Sequencing used PBMCs. The receptors come from a human donor in good health.

The chain couples TRBV7-9 to TRBJ2-3; 7 nucleotides align to TRBD2. V gave up 5 bases and J gave up 4 bases; unmatched junction bases: 0. CDR1 and CDR2 (germline): SEHNR, FQNEAQ (reference sequence). This CDR3 region has 12 residues. CDR3 bases: TGTGCCAGCAGCCGGGGGGCAGATACGCAGTATTTT. This codes for CASSRGADTQYF.

The CDR3 sequence: CAISERGGTDTQYF. The CDR3 bases are TGTGCCATCAGTGAGCGGGGGGGAACAGATACGCAGTATTTT. This sequence joins TRBV10-3 and TRBJ2-3, with 8 bases identical to TRBD2. Trimming cost V 2 bases and J 3 bases; bases outside gene matches: 1. The germline CDR1 and CDR2 sequences are ENHRY and SYGVKD. The CDR3 is 14 amino acids.

The rearrangement joins TRBV19 to TRBJ2-1, with 14 bases lining up with TRBD2. Losses at the gene ends were 3 bases for V and 9 bases for J; bases not matched to a gene: 7. The germline V gene encodes CDR1 LNHDA and CDR2 SQIVND (reference sequence). CDR3 length equals 16 residues. The CDR3 DNA reads as TGTGCCAGTAGTATGGAACGGACTAGCGGGGGGAGTGAGCAGTTCTTC. It specifies CASSMERTSGGSEQFF.

The chain carries TRBV7-9 and TRBJ2-1; D unresolved. This CDR3 has 13 residues. V lost 3 bases and J 9 bases, leaving 12 bases between the germline ends. Germline V gene lookup returns CDR1 SEHNR and CDR2 FQNEAQ (reference sequence). CDR3 in DNA: TGTGCCAGCAGCTTTGCCCTCGGTGGTGAGCAGTTCTTC. This gives the protein CASSFALGGEQFF.

The chain couples TRBV18 to TRBJ1-6; 8 bases line up with TRBD1. Trimming removed 4 bases from V and 9 bases from J; junction bases left unmatched: 11. This CDR3 has 16 residues. Germline-derived CDR1 and CDR2 are KGHSH and LQKENI. The CDR3 region is CASSLRQGKEGSPLHF. In DNA, the CDR3 is TGTGCCAGCTCACTTCGACAGGGGAAGGAAGGTTCACCCCTCCACTTT.

For the CDR3, the DNA is TGTGCCAGTAGAAACAGGGGAGCGATGAACACTGAAGCTTTCTTT. Its protein product is CASRNRGAMNTEAFF. V is TRBV19 and J is TRBJ1-1, with 7 bases identical to TRBD1. This CDR3 spans 15 amino acids. Germline CDR1 and CDR2: LNHDA and SQIVND (reference sequence). Trimming removed 6 bases from V and 0 bases from J; junction bases left unmatched: 7. Drawing the rest from reference TRBV19 and TRBJ1-1, the complete variable domain is DGGITQSPKYLFRKEGQNVTLSCEQNLNHDAMYWYRQDPGQGLRLIYYSQIVNDFQKGDIAEGYSVSREKKESFPLTVTSAQKNPTAFYLCASRNRGAMNTEAFFGQGTRLTVV.

This chain links TRBV5-1 with TRBJ2-7; TRBD1 aligns across 8 bases. The CDR3 extends over 14 amino acids. CDR1 and CDR2 (germline): SGHRS, YFSETQ. The junction had 9 bases not matched to a gene; V was cut back by 4 bases and J by 6 bases. DNA of the CDR3: TGCGCCAGCAGCCCTGGGACAGGATCGCCCGAGCAGTACTTC. It is translated as CASSPGTGSPEQYF.

CDR3 region: CASSGMGQGRSYEQYF. CDR3 nucleotide sequence: TGTGCCAGCAGCGGGATGGGACAGGGGAGGTCCTACGAGCAGTACTTC. This rearrangement joins TRBV7-9 to TRBJ2-7, with 10 bases that match TRBD1. The CDR3 is 16 amino acids. In germline, CDR1 is SEHNR, CDR2 FQNEAQ (reference sequence). Unmatched junction bases numbered 8, after V lost 5 bases and J lost 1 base.

The genes are TRBV19 and TRBJ2-5; D gene unclear. Trimming cost V 3 bases and J 1 base, with 9 bases left between them. From germline, CDR1 is LNHDA and CDR2 SQIVND (reference sequence). CDR3 length: 14 residues. The CDR3: CASSIEYSQETQYF. CDR3 nucleotide sequence: TGTGCCAGTAGTATTGAATACAGCCAAGAGACCCAGTACTTC.